The 10 T cell receptor beta chains presented below share a single source sample, sequenced in a study of blood T cell repertoires in COVID-19. Clones were read by immunoSEQ multiplex PCR, and TCRdb kept only the in-frame ones, dropping some. The sample yields roughly 260,000 clones, approximately 87% seen once. The material sequenced was peripheral blood. All receptors derive from a woman aged 50 to 60 with acute or convalescent COVID-19.

This clone was detected once. For the CDR3, the DNA is TGTGCCAGCAGCTTAGCGGGCGGGGGTCAGGATGGCTACACCTTC. Translated, it gives CASSLAGGGQDGYTF. The rearrangement uses TRBV7-9 and TRBJ1-2, with D possibly TRBD1 on 5 matching bases. V was pared by 0 bases and J by 6 bases, with 14 bases between. Germline CDR1 reads SEHNR; CDR2 reads FQNEAQ (reference sequence). This CDR3 region has 15 residues.

Concerning this clone: The sample contains more than one DNA sequence encoding this CDR3. The chain carries TRBV18 and TRBJ2-7, with D hard to call. Trimming removed 0 bases at V and 3 bases at J, with 6 bases between. This CDR3 comprises 13 residues. Germline V CDR1 and CDR2: KGHSH, LQKENI. As DNA, the CDR3 is TGTGCCAGCTCACCACCGTCTAGCTACGAGCAGTACTTC. It translates to CASSPPSSYEQYF. The full variable domain, completed using reference TRBV18 and TRBJ2-7, is NAGVMQNPRHLVRRRGQEARLRCSPMKGHSHVYWYRQLPEEGLKFMVYLQKENIIDESGMPKERFSAEFPKEGPSILRIQQVVRGDSAAYFCASSPPSSYEQYFGPGTRLTVT.

V is TRBV9 and J is TRBJ1-5; D is possibly TRBD1 (6 bases). The CDR3 is 13 residues long. The V and J ends lost 2 bases and 6 bases respectively, with 9 bases between them. The germline V gene encodes CDR1 SGDLS and CDR2 YYNGEE. CDR3 in DNA: TGTGCCAGCAGCGTCAGGGGCGGTCAGCCCCAGCATTTT. It codes for CASSVRGGQPQHF.

The chain couples TRBV5-4 to TRBJ2-7; maybe TRBD1 (6 bases). V shed 6 bases and J shed 2 bases, with 15 bases lying between them. The CDR3 has 14 amino acids. Germline-derived CDR1 and CDR2 are SGHNT and YYREEE (reference sequence). The CDR3 loop reads CASIDPTGPYEQYF. CDR3 nucleotides: TGTGCCAGCATCGATCCAACAGGGCCCTACGAGCAGTACTTC.

V is TRBV6-2 or TRBV6-3 and J is TRBJ2-2, with a weak D call TRBD2 (5 bases). The CDR3 is made up of 13 amino acids. The germline gives CDR1 MNHEY, CDR2 SVGEGT. V gave up 6 bases and J gave up 4 bases, with 9 bases separating them. DNA of the CDR3: TGTGCCAGCAGCCCGGACTCCACCGGGGAGCTGTTTTTT. This encodes CASSPDSTGELFF.

This chain joins TRBV6-5 and TRBJ1-6, with D maybe TRBD1 (6 bases). CDR1 MNHEY and CDR2 SVGAGI come from the germline V gene. Trimming left V 7 bases short and J 6 bases short, with 13 bases between. The CDR3 sequence is 14 residues long. The CDR3 DNA reads as TGTGCCAGCATGGCTGGGGGCAGTAATTCACCCCTCCACTTT. Encoded protein: CASMAGGSNSPLHF.

The rearrangement uses TRBV10-3 and TRBJ1-1, with unresolved D. V shed 7 bases and J shed 7 bases, with 16 bases lying between them. Germline loops: CDR1 ENHRY, CDR2 SYGVKD. The CDR3 covers 13 residues. The CDR3 DNA follows: TGTGCCATCAAATTTTCCCGCGAGGATGAAGCTTTCTTT. Translating it yields CAIKFSREDEAFF.

The chain employs TRBV19 and TRBJ2-7, with D possibly matching TRBD1 (6 bases). CDR1 is LNHDA and CDR2 is SQIVND in the germline V gene (reference sequence). Between the trimmed V and J ends, which lost 4 bases and 0 bases, there was a span of 13 bases. The CDR3 extends over 15 amino acids. Written as DNA, the CDR3 is TGTGCCAGTAGTAGCCCCGGGACAAGCTCCTACGAGCAGTACTTC. Encoded protein: CASSSPGTSSYEQYF. Variable domain in full (rest from reference TRBV19 and TRBJ2-7): DGGITQSPKYLFRKEGQNVTLSCEQNLNHDAMYWYRQDPGQGLRLIYYSQIVNDFQKGDIAEGYSVSREKKESFPLTVTSAQKNPTAFYLCASSSPGTSSYEQYFGPGTRLTVT.

The table lists this clone with many counts. The gene calls are TRBV28 and TRBJ1-3; the match to TRBD1 covers 9 bases. Germline lookup yields CDR1 MDHEN and CDR2 SYDVKM. With V trimmed by 3 bases and J by 0 bases, 6 bases remained unmatched. This CDR3 is 17 amino acids long. The CDR3 DNA follows: TGTGCCAGCAGTTTGCCCGGGACAGGGATCTCTGGAAACACCATATATTTT. Translation gives CASSLPGTGISGNTIYF.

The chain links TRBV5-1 to TRBJ2-5; 7 positions agree with TRBD1. V trimming: 1 base; J trimming: 2 bases; junction bases outside the gene matches: 8. Germline loops: CDR1 SGHRS, CDR2 YFSETQ. The CDR3 loop spans 16 amino acids. The CDR3 region is CASSLRGTVDQETQYF. The CDR3 region has the DNA TGCGCCAGCAGCTTGAGGGGGACAGTCGATCAAGAGACCCAGTACTTC.